This paragraph covers one T cell receptor beta chain sequence. TCRdb's table, derived via immunoSEQ multiplex PCR, lists solely in-frame clones and lacks some. The table records about 82,000 clones, about 89% of them present only once. V dropped 0 bases and J dropped 5 bases, with 10 bases sitting between them. Looked up from germline, CDR1 is MNHEY and CDR2 is SMNVEV (reference sequence). The CDR3 length is 14 residues. The sample originates from a study of control samples from healthy donors and cancer patients. The chain combines TRBV27 with TRBJ2-5; D is undetermined. Input material: blood. This clonotype was obtained from a man in his fifties in good health. CDR3 DNA sequence: TGTGCCAGCAGTTTATCTGGGGTGGCGGAGACCCAGTACTTC. It is translated as CASSLSGVAETQYF.